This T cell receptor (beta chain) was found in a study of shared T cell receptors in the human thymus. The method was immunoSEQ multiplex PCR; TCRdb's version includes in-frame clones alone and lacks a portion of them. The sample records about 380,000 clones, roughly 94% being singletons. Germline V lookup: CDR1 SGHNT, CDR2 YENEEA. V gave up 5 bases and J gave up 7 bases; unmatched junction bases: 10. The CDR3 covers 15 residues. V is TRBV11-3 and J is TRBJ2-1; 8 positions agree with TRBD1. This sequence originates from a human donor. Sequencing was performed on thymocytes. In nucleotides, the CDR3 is TGTGCCAGCAGCCCCCGTCGGACAGGGCTGAATGAGCAGTTCTTC. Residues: CASSPRRTGLNEQFF.